This T cell receptor (beta chain) originates from a study of STAT5B mutations in CD4+ large granular lymphocyte leukemia. Study results and caveats: Patient CD4-sorted repertoires stayed more clonal than healthy ones after leukemic-clone removal. No patients shared main leukemic clonotypes, though around 25% appeared at low frequency elsewhere.

About this clone: Its specificity is not known.

Profiled with immunoSEQ multiplex PCR; TCRdb holds only in-frame clones, not every one. The table has about 32,000 clones, 85% seen once. Sequenced input: CD4+ T cells from blood buffy coats. The clonotype was recovered from a human donor in good health.

CDR3 sequence reads: CASSTYRARWPQFF. The CDR3 coding sequence is TGTGCCAGCAGCACCTACAGGGCGCGGTGGCCCCAGTTCTTC. This chain joins TRBV5-4 and TRBJ2-1; D might be TRBD1 (6 bases). Germline CDR1 is SGHNT and CDR2 is YYREEE (reference sequence). This CDR3 has 14 amino acids. The V gene lost 4 bases and the J gene lost 13 bases, with 21 bases spanning the gap.